What follows describes a single T cell receptor beta chain. Its matching antigen is unknown. The CDR3 loop spans 14 amino acids. V gave up 2 bases and J gave up 4 bases, with 9 bases separating them. Per germline, CDR1 SGHDN and CDR2 FVKESK. This entry belongs to a study of OX40 agonist ivuxolimab in advanced cancers. Study-level background: Ivuxolimab is a fully human IgG2 antibody that activates OX40 (CD134). A male proportion of about 86% was recorded, with mean age around 60 years and range roughly 23 to 79.

Clones were read by immunoSEQ multiplex PCR, and TCRdb kept only the in-frame ones, dropping some. This table holds under 75,000 clones, 84% found once. Broader study findings: The study found that CD8+ T cells averaged more expanded clones than CD4+.

This sequence joins TRBV14 and TRBJ1-3; D may be TRBD1 (5 bases). The sequence came from an adult with an advanced solid tumor such as melanoma, head and neck, liver or kidney cancer. The sequencing used CD4+ or CD8+ T cells sorted from blood, collected in a trial of the OX40 agonist ivuxolimab. The CDR3 DNA is TGTGCCAGCAGCCAATCAAGGGGCGGAAACACCATATATTTT. This gives the protein CASSQSRGGNTIYF. The whole variable domain, remainder taken from reference TRBV14 and TRBJ1-3, is EAGVTQFPSHSVIEKGQTVTLRCDPISGHDNLYWYRRVMGKEIKFLLHFVKESKQDESGMPNNRFLAERTGGTYSTLKVQPAELEDSGVYFCASSQSRGGNTIYFGEGSWLTVV.